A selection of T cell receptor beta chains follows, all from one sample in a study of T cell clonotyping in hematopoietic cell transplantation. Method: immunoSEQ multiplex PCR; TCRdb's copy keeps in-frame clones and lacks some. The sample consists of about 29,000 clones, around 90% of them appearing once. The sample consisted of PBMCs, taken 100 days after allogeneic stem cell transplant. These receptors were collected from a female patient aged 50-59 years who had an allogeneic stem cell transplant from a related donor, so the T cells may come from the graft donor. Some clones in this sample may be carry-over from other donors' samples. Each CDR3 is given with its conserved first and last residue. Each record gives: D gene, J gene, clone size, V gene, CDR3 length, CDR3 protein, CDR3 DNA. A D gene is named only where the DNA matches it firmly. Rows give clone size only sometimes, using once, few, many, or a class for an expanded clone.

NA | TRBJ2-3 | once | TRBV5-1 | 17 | CASSLGRGPLHTDTQYF | TGCGCCAGCAGCTTGGGGCGGGGGCCGTTACACACAGATACGCAGTATTTT
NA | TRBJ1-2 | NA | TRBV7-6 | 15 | CASSPWQGYDYGYTF | TGTGCCAGCAGCCCATGGCAGGGTTATGACTATGGCTACACCTTC
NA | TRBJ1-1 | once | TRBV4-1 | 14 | CASSQEEGRTEAFF | TGCGCCAGCAGCCAAGAGGAGGGTAGGACTGAAGCTTTCTTT
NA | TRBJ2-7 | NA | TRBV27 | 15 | CASSLEQGSSYEQYF | TGTGCCAGCAGTTTGGAGCAGGGAAGCTCCTACGAGCAGTACTTC
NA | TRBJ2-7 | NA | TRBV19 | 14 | CASSIDRRRGEQYF | TGTGCCAGTAGTATAGATCGCAGGAGGGGCGAGCAGTACTTC
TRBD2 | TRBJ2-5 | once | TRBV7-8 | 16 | CASSFLTPSGGETQYF | TGTGCCAGCAGCTTCCTAACCCCTAGCGGGGGAGAGACCCAGTACTTC
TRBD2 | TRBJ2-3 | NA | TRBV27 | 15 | CASSRLAGNTDTQYF | TGTGCCAGCAGTCGGCTAGCGGGGAATACAGATACGCAGTATTTT
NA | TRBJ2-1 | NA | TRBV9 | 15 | CASSVDYQHYNEQFF | TGTGCCAGCAGCGTCGACTACCAACACTACAATGAGCAGTTCTTC
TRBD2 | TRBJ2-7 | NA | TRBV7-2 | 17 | CASSLGASGGAPYEQYF | TGTGCCAGCAGCTTAGGCGCTAGCGGGGGGGCTCCCTACGAGCAGTACTTC
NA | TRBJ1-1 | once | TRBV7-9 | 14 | CASTWGVRGTEAFF | TGTGCCAGCACCTGGGGGGTTCGGGGGACTGAAGCTTTCTTT
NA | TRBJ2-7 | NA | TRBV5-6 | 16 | CASSLEAAGYSYEQYF | TGTGCCAGCAGCTTGGAGGCGGCAGGCTACTCCTACGAGCAGTACTTC
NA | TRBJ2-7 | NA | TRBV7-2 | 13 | CASSLAVSYEQYF | TGTGCCAGCAGCTTAGCGGTCTCCTACGAGCAGTACTTC
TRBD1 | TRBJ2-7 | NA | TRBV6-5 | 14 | CASSSPTGAYEQYF | TGTGCCAGCAGTTCGCCGACAGGGGCCTACGAGCAGTACTTC
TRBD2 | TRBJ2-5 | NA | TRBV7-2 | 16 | CASSLVRLAGQETQYF | TGTGCCAGCAGCTTAGTGAGGCTAGCGGGGCAAGAGACCCAGTACTTC
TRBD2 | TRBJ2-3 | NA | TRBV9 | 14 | CASSLGGGTDTQYF | TGTGCCAGCAGCCTGGGGGGGGGTACAGATACGCAGTATTTT
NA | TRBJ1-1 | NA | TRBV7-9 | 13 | CASSLPPNTEAFF | TGTGCCAGCAGCTTACCACCAAACACTGAAGCTTTCTTT
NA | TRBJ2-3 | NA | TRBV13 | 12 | CASSYITDTQYF | TGTGCCAGCAGCTATATAACAGATACGCAGTATTTT
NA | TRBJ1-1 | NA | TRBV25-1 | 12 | CASSAGGSEAFF | TGTGCCAGCAGCGCCGGGGGGAGTGAAGCTTTCTTT
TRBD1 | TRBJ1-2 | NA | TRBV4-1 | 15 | CASSQTLGQGNGYTF | TGCGCCAGCAGCCAAACCTTGGGACAGGGGAATGGCTACACCTTC
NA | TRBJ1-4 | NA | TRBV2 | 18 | CASRGDPGRQASNEKLFF | TGTGCCAGCAGGGGGGACCCTGGACGCCAAGCCAGTAATGAAAAACTGTTTTTT
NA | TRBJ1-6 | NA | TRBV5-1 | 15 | CASSLETARGSPLHF | TGCGCCAGCAGCTTGGAGACCGCCCGCGGTTCACCCCTCCACTTT
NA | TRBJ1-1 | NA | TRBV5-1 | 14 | CASTRGSGGTEAFF | TGCGCCAGCACGCGAGGGTCGGGGGGCACTGAAGCTTTCTTT
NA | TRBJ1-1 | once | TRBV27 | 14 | CASSLALPNTEAFF | TGTGCCAGCAGTTTGGCCCTCCCGAACACTGAAGCTTTCTTT
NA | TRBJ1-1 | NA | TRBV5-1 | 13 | CASSPRGWTEAFF | TGCGCCAGCAGCCCCCGGGGTTGGACTGAAGCTTTCTTT
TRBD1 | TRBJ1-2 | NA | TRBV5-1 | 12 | CASRDDRAGYTF | TGCGCCAGCAGGGATGACAGGGCAGGCTACACCTTC
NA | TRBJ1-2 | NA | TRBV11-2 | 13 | CASSSGQIYGYTF | TGTGCCAGCAGCTCTGGACAGATCTATGGCTACACCTTC
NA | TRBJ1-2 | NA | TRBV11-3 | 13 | CASSQDRTYGYTF | TGTGCCAGCAGCCAAGACCGGACATATGGCTACACCTTC
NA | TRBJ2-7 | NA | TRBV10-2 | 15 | CASTRLGTDLYEQYF | TGCGCCAGCACCAGACTCGGGACGGACCTCTACGAGCAGTACTTC
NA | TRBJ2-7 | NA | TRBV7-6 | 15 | CASSLAGPPADEQYF | TGTGCCAGCAGCTTAGCCGGACCCCCGGCTGACGAGCAGTACTTC
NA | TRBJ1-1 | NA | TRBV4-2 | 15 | CASSPSPGIGTEAFF | TGTGCCAGCAGCCCCTCCCCGGGGATCGGCACTGAAGCTTTCTTT
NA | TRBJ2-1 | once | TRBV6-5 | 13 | CASRAHQYNEQFF | TGTGCCAGCAGGGCGCACCAGTACAATGAGCAGTTCTTC
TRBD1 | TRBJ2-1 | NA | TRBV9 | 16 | CASSLSGQGANFEQFF | TGTGCCAGCAGCCTCTCGGGACAGGGGGCAAATTTTGAGCAGTTCTTC
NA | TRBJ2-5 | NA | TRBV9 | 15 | CASSVGGAVGETQYF | TGTGCCAGCAGCGTAGGGGGGGCGGTCGGAGAGACCCAGTACTTC
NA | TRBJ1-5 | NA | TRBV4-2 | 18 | CASSQDNGGLMTNQPQHF | TGTGCCAGCAGCCAAGATAATGGGGGCCTGATGACCAATCAGCCCCAGCATTTT
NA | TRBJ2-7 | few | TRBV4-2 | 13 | CASSEDIGYEQYF | TGTGCCAGCAGCGAGGACATCGGCTACGAGCAGTACTTC
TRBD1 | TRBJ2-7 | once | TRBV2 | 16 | CASSETGGPPPYEQYF | TGTGCCAGCAGTGAGACAGGGGGCCCCCCTCCTTACGAGCAGTACTTC
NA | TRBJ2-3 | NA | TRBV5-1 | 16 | CASSLVAFPGTDTQYF | TGCGCCAGCAGTTTAGTAGCTTTCCCAGGGACAGATACGCAGTATTTT
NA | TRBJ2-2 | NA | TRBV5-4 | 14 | CASSLEPNTGELFF | TGTGCCAGCAGCTTGGAGCCGAACACCGGGGAGCTGTTTTTT
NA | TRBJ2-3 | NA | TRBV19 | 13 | CASSPEPQDTQYF | TGTGCCAGTAGCCCCGAACCCCAAGATACGCAGTATTTT
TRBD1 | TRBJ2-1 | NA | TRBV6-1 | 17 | CASSAPRGTGGNNEQFF | TGTGCCAGCAGTGCGCCGAGGGGGACAGGGGGGAACAATGAGCAGTTCTTC
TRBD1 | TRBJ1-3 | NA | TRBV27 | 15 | CASSLQGAAGNTIYF | TGTGCCAGCAGTTTACAGGGGGCGGCTGGAAACACCATATATTTT
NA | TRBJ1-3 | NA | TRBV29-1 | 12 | CSASFSGNTIYF | TGCAGCGCGTCTTTCTCTGGAAACACCATATATTTT
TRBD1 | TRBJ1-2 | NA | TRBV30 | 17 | CAWSVRSGGNANYGYTF | TGTGCCTGGAGTGTCAGATCAGGGGGCAATGCTAACTATGGCTACACCTTC
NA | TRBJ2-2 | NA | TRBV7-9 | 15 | CASTPRFKETGELFF | TGTGCCAGCACCCCCCGGTTCAAGGAGACCGGGGAGCTGTTTTTT
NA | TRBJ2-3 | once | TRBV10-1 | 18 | CASSEGQGFAGAPDTQYF | TGCGCCAGCAGTGAGGGGCAGGGATTTGCGGGGGCCCCAGATACGCAGTATTTT
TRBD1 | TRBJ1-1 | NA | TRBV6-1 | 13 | CASNNRGNTEAFF | TGTGCCAGCAACAACAGGGGGAACACTGAAGCTTTCTTT
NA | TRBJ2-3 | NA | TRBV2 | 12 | CAGQIVRDTQYF | TGTGCCGGTCAAATTGTCCGAGATACGCAGTATTTT
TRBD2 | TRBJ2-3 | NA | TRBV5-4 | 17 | CASSRGSGGLTTDTQYF | TGTGCCAGCAGCCGGGGTAGCGGGGGGTTAACCACAGATACGCAGTATTTT
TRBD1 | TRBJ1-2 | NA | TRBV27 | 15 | CASSLIGQGWNGYTF | TGTGCCAGCAGTTTAATCGGACAGGGGTGGAATGGCTACACCTTC
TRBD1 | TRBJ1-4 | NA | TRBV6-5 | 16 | CASSLGTGSTNEKLFF | TGTGCCAGCAGTTTAGGGACAGGGTCGACTAATGAAAAACTGTTTTTT
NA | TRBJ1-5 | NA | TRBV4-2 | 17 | CASSQAGWGDLNQPQHF | TGTGCCAGCAGCCAAGCCGGCTGGGGGGATCTCAATCAGCCCCAGCATTTT
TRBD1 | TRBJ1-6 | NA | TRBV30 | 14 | CAWSVRDRGPPLHF | TGTGCCTGGAGTGTACGGGACAGGGGGCCTCCCCTCCACTTT
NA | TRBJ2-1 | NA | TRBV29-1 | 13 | CSHGTPGNNEQFF | TGCAGCCACGGGACCCCAGGGAACAATGAGCAGTTCTTC
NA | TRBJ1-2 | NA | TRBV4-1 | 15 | CASSVPGTGNYGYTF | TGCGCCAGCAGCGTCCCCGGGACGGGCAACTATGGCTACACCTTC
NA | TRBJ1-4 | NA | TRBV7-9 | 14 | CASSLLDRMGKLFF | TGTGCCAGCAGCTTACTGGACCGGATGGGAAAACTGTTTTTT